One and the same sample provided the 28 T cell receptor beta chains below, sequenced in a study of blood T cell repertoires in COVID-19. Generated by immunoSEQ multiplex PCR, the TCRdb table keeps only in-frame clones and is missing some. The profile shows roughly 300,000 clones, more than 75% of them singletons. Material for sequencing was peripheral blood. The source of these receptors is a woman aged 45-59 years who had recovered from COVID-19.

The rearrangement joins TRBV27 to TRBJ1-2; D uncertain. V gave up 3 bases and J gave up 5 bases, with 7 bases separating them. Per the germline V gene, CDR1 is MNHEY and CDR2 is SMNVEV (reference sequence). The CDR3 covers 12 residues. CDR3 amino acids: CASSFNGYGYTF. For the CDR3, the DNA is TGTGCCAGCAGTTTTAACGGTTATGGCTACACCTTC.

The V call is TRBV28, the J call TRBJ1-2; no reliable D call. With 7 bases removed from V and 2 bases from J, the gap between germline ends came to 8 bases. Germline assignment: CDR1 MDHEN and CDR2 SYDVKM. CDR3 length equals 12 residues. This chain's CDR3 is CASNELNYGYTF. CDR3 nucleotides: TGTGCCAGCAACGAGCTCAACTATGGCTACACCTTC.

The V gene is TRBV12-3 or TRBV12-4, the J gene TRBJ2-3; 7 bases map to TRBD1. The ends lost 3 bases at V and 11 bases at J; junction bases unmatched: 5. The CDR3 consists of 12 residues. CDR3 residues: CASSFSGTEQYF. CDR3 sequence (DNA): TGTGCCAGCAGTTTTTCGGGGACAGAGCAGTATTTT.

The chain links TRBV2 to TRBJ2-3, with D maybe TRBD1 (6 bases). Germline CDR1 reads SNHLY; CDR2 reads FYNNEI. This CDR3 comprises 14 residues. The V gene lost 7 bases and the J gene lost 4 bases, with 15 bases spanning the gap. CDR3 residues: CASNIVEGADTQYF. The DNA of the CDR3 is TGTGCCAGCAATATCGTAGAGGGGGCAGATACGCAGTATTTT. The full variable domain, with the rest looked up from reference TRBV2 and TRBJ2-3, is EPEVTQTPSHQVTQMGQEVILRCVPISNHLYFYWYRQILGQKVEFLVSFYNNEISEKSEIFDDQFSVERPDGSNFTLKIRSTKLEDSAMYFCASNIVEGADTQYFGPGTRLTVL.

This rearrangement joins TRBV19 to TRBJ2-2, with TRBD2 as a possible D gene (6 bases). V was clipped by 4 bases and J by 5 bases, with 11 bases between them. The CDR3 loop spans 14 amino acids. Per germline, CDR1 LNHDA and CDR2 SQIVND (reference sequence). The CDR3 sequence is CASSSLGGTGELFF. The DNA of the CDR3 is TGTGCCAGTAGTAGCTTAGGAGGGACCGGGGAGCTGTTTTTT.

The chain recombines TRBV4-3 with TRBJ2-6; a weak D match, TRBD1 (6 bases). Trimming removed 4 bases at V and 2 bases at J, with 9 bases between. CDR3 length: 15 residues. CDR1 and CDR2 (germline): LGHNA, YSLEER. CDR3 DNA: TGCGCCAGCAGCCGGACAGTTACTGGGGCCAACGTCCTGACTTTC. It codes for CASSRTVTGANVLTF.

The genes are TRBV14 and TRBJ2-2, with 8 bases aligning to TRBD2. This CDR3 spans 12 amino acids. The V segment lost 8 bases and the J segment 7 bases; nucleotides outside the gene matches: 3. Germline-derived CDR1 and CDR2 are SGHDN and FVKESK. CDR3 in amino acids: CASRAGVGELFF. CDR3 sequence (DNA): TGTGCCAGCCGAGCGGGAGTCGGGGAGCTGTTTTTT.

The rearrangement uses TRBV5-1 and TRBJ2-3; 8 bases fit TRBD1. The CDR3 is 16 amino acids. CDR1 SGHRS and CDR2 YFSETQ come from the germline V gene. Trimming cost V 5 bases and J 1 base; bases outside gene matches: 9. Written as DNA, the CDR3 is TGCGCCAGCAGTCCCCAGGGGGCGCCTCGCACAGATACGCAGTATTTT. Its protein product is CASSPQGAPRTDTQYF.

CDR3 nucleotide sequence: TGTGCCACCAGCAGAGATTTCGGCGGGGGGGCAGATACGCAGTATTTT. Translated: CATSRDFGGGADTQYF. J is TRBJ2-3 and V is TRBV15; TRBD2 agrees at 9 bases. Losses at the gene ends were 0 bases for V and 4 bases for J; bases not matched to a gene: 5. CDR3 length: 16 residues. The germline V gene has CDR1 LNHNV and CDR2 YYDKDF (reference sequence).

This clone was counted once. The rearrangement links TRBV6-6 to TRBJ2-5; TRBD2 matches 9 bases. This CDR3 contains 14 residues. CDR1 is MNHNY, CDR2 SVGAGI, per germline (reference sequence). The junction had 1 base not matched to a gene; V was cut back by 0 bases and J by 5 bases. The CDR3 loop reads CASSYSSGGETQYF. CDR3 nucleotide sequence: TGTGCCAGCAGTTACTCGAGCGGGGGGGAGACCCAGTACTTC.

V usage is TRBV29-1 and J usage is TRBJ2-7, with D uncertain. CDR1 is SQVTM, CDR2 ANQGSEA, per germline. V lost 0 bases and J 11 bases, leaving 11 bases between the germline ends. The CDR3 has 11 amino acids. CDR3 DNA: TGCAGCGTTGAAGATCTTGGCAGCGAGTACTTC. It codes for CSVEDLGSEYF.

The chain links TRBV6-2 or TRBV6-3 to TRBJ2-3, with 13 bases matching TRBD2. Unmatched junction bases numbered 6, after V lost 8 bases and J lost 4 bases. This CDR3 region has 15 residues. Per germline, CDR1 MNHEY and CDR2 SVGEGT. The CDR3 reads CASGPGLAGADTQYF. CDR3 nucleotide sequence: TGTGCCAGCGGCCCTGGACTAGCGGGGGCAGATACGCAGTATTTT.

The V gene is TRBV9, the J gene TRBJ2-3; TRBD2 aligns across 10 bases. Germline V gives CDR1 SGDLS, CDR2 YYNGEE. This CDR3 has 16 residues. V lost 5 bases to trimming and J lost 6 bases; unmatched junction nucleotides: 12. The chain's CDR3 is CASRAGTSAIGDTQYF. The CDR3 DNA reads as TGTGCCAGCAGAGCCGGGACTAGCGCGATCGGGGATACGCAGTATTTT.

This chain links TRBV7-6 with TRBJ2-1, with D possibly matching TRBD2 (5 bases). The CDR3 is 16 amino acids. Germline V CDR1 and CDR2: SGHVS, FNYEAQ. Deletions cut 1 base from V and 1 base from J, with 11 bases between. The CDR3 DNA follows: TGTGCCAGCAGCTTAGGAGGGTTAGGTTCCTACAATGAGCAGTTCTTC. Translated: CASSLGGLGSYNEQFF.

Worth noting for this clone: Other DNA sequences in the same sample also yield this CDR3. The J gene is TRBJ2-1, the V gene TRBV2; 11 nucleotides match TRBD2. After removal of 1 base from V and 6 bases from J, the junction contained 2 bases not matched to a gene. The CDR3 loop spans 15 amino acids. Germline loops: CDR1 SNHLY, CDR2 FYNNEI. CDR3 DNA: TGTGCCAGCAGTGAAGGGCTAGCGGGGGGCAATGAGCAGTTCTTC. Encoded protein: CASSEGLAGGNEQFF.

This chain uses TRBV6-2 or TRBV6-3 with TRBJ1-1; 7 nucleotides align to TRBD1. This CDR3 comprises 16 residues. The germline V gene has CDR1 MNHEY and CDR2 SVGEGT. The V and J ends lost 4 bases and 0 bases, in that order; junction bases with no gene match: 8. DNA of the CDR3: TGTGCCAGCAGTTTTCGATCGACAGGGATGAACACTGAAGCTTTCTTT. Its translation: CASSFRSTGMNTEAFF.

J is TRBJ2-1 and V is TRBV3-1 (or the pseudogene TRBV3-2); D remains ambiguous. The germline gives CDR1 LGHDT, CDR2 YNNKEL (reference sequence). The CDR3 covers 12 residues. Trimming pared 4 bases from V and 12 bases from J, leaving 13 bases between. The CDR3 DNA sequence: TGTGCCAGCAGCCTAACTGCCACCTCGCAGTTCTTC. It yields the protein CASSLTATSQFF.

This sequence joins TRBV7-8 and TRBJ1-5, with D unresolved. The germline V and J ends were trimmed by 4 bases and 3 bases, with 4 bases remaining between them. CDR1 SGHVS and CDR2 FQNEAQ come from the germline V gene. The CDR3 has 12 amino acids. The DNA of the CDR3 is TGTGCCAGCAGCTCAATCAATCAGCCCCAGCATTTT. Protein: CASSSINQPQHF. Full variable domain (missing parts from reference TRBV7-8 and TRBJ1-5): GAGVSQSPRYKVAKRGQDVALRCDPISGHVSLFWYQQALGQGPEFLTYFQNEAQLDKSGLPSDRFFAERPEGSVSTLKIQRTQQEDSAVYLCASSSINQPQHFGDGTRLSIL.

The V gene is TRBV4-3, the J gene TRBJ1-2, with D maybe TRBD1 (6 bases). The CDR3 consists of 14 residues. Germline CDR1 reads LGHNA; CDR2 reads YSLEER. Trimming stripped 0 bases from V and 10 bases from J, with 15 bases between. CDR3 in DNA: TGCGCCAGCAGCCAAGAAGGTTCAGGGGTGGCCTACACCTTC. This encodes CASSQEGSGVAYTF.

The chain has TRBV29-1 and TRBJ2-7, with 7 bases matching TRBD1. Per germline, CDR1 SQVTM and CDR2 ANQGSEA. CDR3 length: 14 amino acids. Germline trimming cut 3 bases from V and 2 bases from J; bases unmatched to any gene: 7. The CDR3 sequence is CSVDIMGQTYEQYF. CDR3 bases: TGCAGCGTTGACATCATGGGACAGACCTACGAGCAGTACTTC.

This clone occurred once. The chain couples TRBV18 to TRBJ2-7; a weak D match, TRBD2 (5 bases). CDR1 KGHSH and CDR2 LQKENI come from the germline V gene. This CDR3 is built from 14 residues. Trimming left V 4 bases short and J 2 bases short, with 12 bases between. CDR3 sequence reads: CASSLSDGTYEQYF. The CDR3 coding sequence is TGTGCCAGCTCACTATCCGACGGGACCTACGAGCAGTACTTC.

This rearrangement joins TRBV28 to TRBJ1-2; 8 nucleotides match TRBD1. This CDR3 has 16 residues. Germline trimming cut 4 bases from V and 4 bases from J; bases unmatched to any gene: 11. Germline V gene lookup returns CDR1 MDHEN and CDR2 SYDVKM. The CDR3 DNA reads as TGTGCCAGCAGTTCCCTCGGGACAGGTGGGGGCTATGGCTACACCTTC. Amino acids: CASSSLGTGGGYGYTF.

The V and J genes are TRBV2 and TRBJ2-2, with 10 bases matching TRBD1. J lost 5 bases, V lost 8 bases, and 2 bases had no gene match. The CDR3 sequence is 13 residues long. CDR1 is SNHLY and CDR2 is FYNNEI in the germline V gene. The DNA for the CDR3 is TGTGCCAGCGACAGGGGGCGAACCGGGGAGCTGTTTTTT. It yields the protein CASDRGRTGELFF.

The chain joins TRBV7-2 to TRBJ2-1; D remains unclear. The CDR3 totals 15 residues. The ends were cut back, 0 bases at V and 6 bases at J, with 12 bases in the middle. CDR1 and CDR2 (germline): SGHTA, FQGNSA. The CDR3 spells CASSLATTRSNEQFF. The CDR3 DNA sequence: TGTGCCAGCAGCTTAGCGACGACACGGTCCAATGAGCAGTTCTTC.

V and J are TRBV11-2 and TRBJ2-7; the D gene is possibly TRBD1 (6 bases). The CDR3 consists of 14 residues. The germline CDR1 and CDR2 sequences are SGHAT and FQNNGV. The V end lost 5 bases, the J end lost 2 bases, and 13 bases lay between the germline ends. The CDR3 DNA follows: TGTGCCAGCAGCCGTGACAGGCGGGCCTACGAGCAGTACTTC. Protein: CASSRDRRAYEQYF.

This clone has just a few counts. One end of the junction does not line up with germline, which may come from a read error. CDR3 sequence (DNA): TGTGCCAGCAGCTCAGCACCGGGACAGGGGCCCCCCGTGAACTTT. Encoded protein: CASSSAPGQGPPVNF. The chain joins TRBV7-2 to TRBJ1-6, with TRBD1 matching 10 bases. The CDR3 spans 15 residues. The germline CDR1 and CDR2 sequences are SGHTA and FQGNSA.

The V gene is TRBV29-1, the J gene TRBJ1-1; the match to TRBD1 covers 9 bases. This CDR3 contains 13 residues. Losses at the gene ends were 3 bases for V and 7 bases for J; bases not matched to a gene: 6. CDR1 is SQVTM, CDR2 ANQGSEA, per germline. CDR3 nucleotide sequence: TGCAGCGTTGACGGAACAGGGGGCGGTGAAGCTTTCTTT. As protein: CSVDGTGGGEAFF.

The CDR3 spells CASSEPRTEFNSPLHF. The DNA for the CDR3 is TGTGCCAGCAGCGAACCGCGGACAGAATTTAATTCACCCCTCCACTTT. The rearrangement joins TRBV7-9 to TRBJ1-6, with a weak D call TRBD1 (6 bases). The germline CDR1 and CDR2 sequences are SEHNR and FQNEAQ (reference sequence). Deletions cut 5 bases from V and 6 bases from J, with 17 bases between. The CDR3 contains 16 residues.